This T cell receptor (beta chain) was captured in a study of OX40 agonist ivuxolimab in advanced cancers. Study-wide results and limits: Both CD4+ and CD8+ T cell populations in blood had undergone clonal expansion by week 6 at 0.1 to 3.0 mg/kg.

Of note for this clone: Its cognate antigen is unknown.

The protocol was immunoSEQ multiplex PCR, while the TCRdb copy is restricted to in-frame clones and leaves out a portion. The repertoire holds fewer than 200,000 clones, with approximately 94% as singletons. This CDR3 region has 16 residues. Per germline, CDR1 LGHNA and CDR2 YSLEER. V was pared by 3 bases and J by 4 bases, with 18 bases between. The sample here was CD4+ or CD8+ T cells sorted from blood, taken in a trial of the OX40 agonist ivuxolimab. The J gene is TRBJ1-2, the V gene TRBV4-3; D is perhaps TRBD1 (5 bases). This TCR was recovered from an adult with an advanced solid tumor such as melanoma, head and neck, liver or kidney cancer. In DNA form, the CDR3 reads TGCGCCAGCAGCCAGCTGGGGTTGGGGGGATTCTATGGCTACACCTTC. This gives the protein CASSQLGLGGFYGYTF.